This T cell receptor beta chain was found in a study of blood T cells in healthy people across ages. Germline values: CDR1 SNHLY, CDR2 FYNNEI. This CDR3 has 14 amino acids. Then a second PCR, running about 7 to 11 cycles, was carried out with a sample-barcoded 5' primer and a J-beta primer mix. A template-switch adaptor with 12 random nucleotides tagged each cDNA molecule. TCRdb called the 5' RACE reads again in MiXCR, with one record for every CDR3 protein. Of about 830,000 distinct CDR3 sequences detected, 62% appear once; the ten largest clones hold around a quarter. The TCR sequence derives from a man between 25 and 39 years old in good health. The rearrangement uses TRBV2 and TRBJ2-4; 12 nucleotides agree with TRBD1. Near its end, the DNA agrees better with TRBJ2-7, so the J call may be wrong. The specimen sequenced was blood. For the CDR3, the DNA is TGTGCCACGGAACCGGGACAGGGGGCCAGCGAGCAGTACTTC. The encoded protein is CATEPGQGASEQYF.